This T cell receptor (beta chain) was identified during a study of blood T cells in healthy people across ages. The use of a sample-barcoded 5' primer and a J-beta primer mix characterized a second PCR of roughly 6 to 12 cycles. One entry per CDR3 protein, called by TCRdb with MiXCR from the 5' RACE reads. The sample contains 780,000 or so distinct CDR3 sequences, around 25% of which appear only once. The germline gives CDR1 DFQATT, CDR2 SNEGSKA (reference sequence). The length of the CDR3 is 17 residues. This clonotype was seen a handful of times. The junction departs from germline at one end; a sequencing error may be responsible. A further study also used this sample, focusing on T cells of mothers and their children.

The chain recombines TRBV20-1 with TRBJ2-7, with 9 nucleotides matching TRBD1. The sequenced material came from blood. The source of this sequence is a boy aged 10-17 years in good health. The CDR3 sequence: CSARDQTGTGIVGEQYF. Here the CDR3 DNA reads TGCAGTGCTAGAGATCAAACCGGGACAGGGATTGTGGGCGAGCAGTATTTC.